A single sample gave rise to the 14 T cell receptor beta chains below, sequenced in a study of shared clonotypes between healthy human individuals (TCRdb year 2020). The library was obtained by the immunoSEQ multiplex PCR assay. The clones in this table, taken by TCRdb from immuneACCESS, are in-frame only. Not every clone is retained; where verified, under half of the shortfall comes from an unresolved V gene, and the cause of the rest is unknown. Recorded for this sample are 1 million to 1.2 million clones; about 80% of them occurred a single time. The top ten constitute about 0.89% of the sample. The specimen sequenced was memory CD4+ T cells from PBMCs. Interpreted using the paper, the cell subset or site label stands for: CD45RA-negative fraction. The receptors derive from a man younger than 35 in good health. Some clones in this sample may be carry-over from other donors' samples.

The chain joins TRBV6-6 to TRBJ2-7, with D uncertain. Germline V CDR1 and CDR2: MNHNY, SVGAGI (reference sequence). The CDR3 is made up of 13 amino acids. V gave up 5 bases and J gave up 4 bases, with 12 bases separating them. The CDR3 loop reads CASSLPQVYEQYF. In DNA, the CDR3 is TGTGCCAGCAGTCTGCCGCAGGTTTACGAGCAGTACTTC.

The J gene is TRBJ2-5, the V gene TRBV11-2; D not resolved. V was clipped by 0 bases and J by 4 bases, with 3 bases between them. CDR3 length: 12 amino acids. Looked up from germline, CDR1 is SGHAT and CDR2 is FQNNGV. This CDR3 reads CASSLELETQYF. In DNA, the CDR3 is TGTGCCAGCAGCTTAGAGTTAGAGACCCAGTACTTC.

About this clone: An end of the junction differs from the germline gene, which may be a read error. The genes are TRBV7-3 and TRBJ2-4; TRBD1 matches at 7 bases. Germline loops: CDR1 SGHTA, CDR2 FQGTGA. This CDR3 has 13 amino acids. The CDR3 loop is CAGSLTGLDIQYF. CDR3 DNA: TGTGCCGGCAGCCTGACAGGGTTGGACATTCAGTACTTC. Full variable domain (missing parts from reference TRBV7-3 and TRBJ2-4): GAGVSQTPSNKVTEKGKYVELRCDPISGHTALYWYRQSLGQGPEFLIYFQGTGAADDSGLPNDRFFAVRPEGSVSTLKIQRTERGDSAVYLCAGSLTGLDIQYFGAGTRLSVL.

The chain uses TRBV28 and TRBJ2-1, with TRBD1 identical over 8 bases. The CDR3 is 13 residues long. Per germline, CDR1 MDHEN and CDR2 SYDVKM. Trimming took 5 bases from V and 10 from J; bases not matched to a gene: 7. As DNA, the CDR3 is TGTGCCAGCAGTCCCCGGACAGGGTTCGAGCAGTTCTTC. Residues: CASSPRTGFEQFF.

The chain has TRBV5-4 and TRBJ1-2; tentatively, D is TRBD1 (5 bases). V lost 4 bases, J lost 2 bases, and 6 bases lay in between. Per the germline V gene, CDR1 is SGHNT and CDR2 is YYREEE (reference sequence). The CDR3 covers 12 residues. The CDR3 nucleotides read TGTGCCAGCAGCCCAGGGAACTATGGCTACACCTTC. Its protein is CASSPGNYGYTF.

This CDR3 is CASTHAGTGVGPEAFF. CDR3 coding DNA: TGTGCCAGCACCCATGCGGGGACAGGGGTCGGTCCTGAAGCTTTCTTT. The rearrangement links TRBV21-1 to TRBJ1-1; TRBD1 is taken as the D call from the table, unchecked against the DNA. TRBV21-1 is a pseudogene locus. This CDR3 is 16 amino acids long.

This chain links TRBV28 with TRBJ2-5, with 7 bases fitting TRBD2. This CDR3 spans 15 amino acids. V lost 5 bases to trimming and J lost 7 bases; unmatched junction nucleotides: 13. CDR1 MDHEN and CDR2 SYDVKM come from the germline V gene. The CDR3: CASSRARGIVGTQYF. The CDR3 coding sequence is TGTGCCAGCAGTCGGGCGCGGGGGATCGTGGGGACCCAGTACTTC.

CDR3 DNA: TGTGCCAGTAGTATAGGAGGGTCAGCGAGCTCCTACGAGCAGTACTTC. Amino acid sequence: CASSIGGSASSYEQYF. V is TRBV19 and J is TRBJ2-7; D possibly corresponds to TRBD2 (5 bases). The CDR3 sequence is 16 residues long. Trimming removed 1 base at V and 0 bases at J, with 13 bases between. Germline values: CDR1 LNHDA, CDR2 SQIVND (reference sequence).

The chain has TRBV5-6 and TRBJ1-4; D not certain. This CDR3 is 12 amino acids long. V dropped 0 bases and J dropped 10 bases, with 7 bases sitting between them. Germline V gene sequence: CDR1 SGHDT, CDR2 YYEEEE. CDR3 loop: CASSLGGGKLFF. The CDR3 nucleotides read TGTGCCAGCAGCTTGGGTGGCGGAAAACTGTTTTTT.

In the case of this clone: A much bigger clone sits one base away, suggesting this may be a read error. This same CDR3 is encoded by further DNA sequences in the sample. The genes are TRBV5-1 and TRBJ2-3; D remains unclear. Trimming removed 0 bases from V and 1 base from J, with 3 bases in between. The CDR3 is 13 residues long. In germline, CDR1 is SGHRS, CDR2 YFSETQ. The CDR3 region is CASSLDGTDTQYF. The CDR3 DNA is TGCGCCAGCAGCTTGGATGGCACAGATACGCAGTATTTT.

This chain joins TRBV5-1 and TRBJ2-3; 8 nucleotides match TRBD1. After removal of 5 bases from V and 0 bases from J, the junction contained 14 bases not matched to a gene. CDR1 is SGHRS, CDR2 YFSETQ, per germline. CDR3 length equals 18 residues. This CDR3 is CASSRLPWTGTSTDTQYF. The DNA of the CDR3 is TGCGCCAGCAGTCGGCTTCCATGGACAGGGACTAGCACAGATACGCAGTATTTT.

The J gene is TRBJ2-7, the V gene TRBV19; TRBD1 or TRBD2 may be the D gene (5 bases each). Germline lookup yields CDR1 LNHDA and CDR2 SQIVND (reference sequence). There are 14 residues in the CDR3. Trimming left V 7 bases short and J 6 bases short, with 19 bases between. The CDR3 DNA reads TGTGCCAGTACTATGGGGCAGGGAGAAGGCGAGCAGTACTTC. As protein: CASTMGQGEGEQYF.

The chain employs TRBV10-3 and TRBJ2-1; no firm D call. Trimming left V 0 bases short and J 7 bases short, with 13 bases between. CDR3 length equals 15 residues. Germline loops: CDR1 ENHRY, CDR2 SYGVKD. CDR3 nucleotides: TGTGCCATCAGTGAGTCTAAACGCCCCGAAAATGAGCAGTTCTTC. It specifies CAISESKRPENEQFF.

The chain links TRBV30 to TRBJ2-7, with TRBD1 matching 7 bases. The J call may be in error: the DNA end matches TRBJ2-5 better. This CDR3 is built from 13 residues. Germline V CDR1 and CDR2: GTSNPN, SVGIG (reference sequence). The CDR3 DNA reads TGTGCCTGGAGTGGGGACAGCCAAGAGACCCAGTACTTC. Translated: CAWSGDSQETQYF.